A selection of T cell receptor beta chains follows, all from one sample in a study of CD8 T cells in ankylosing spondylitis. MiXCR was run by TCRdb on the 5' RACE reads, yielding one entry per CDR3 protein. Of around 230,000 distinct CDR3 sequences listed, over 7% were seen once; the top ten hold more than 4.5%. The sequencing sample was made of blood, either unsorted or a sorted T cell fraction (not recorded which). These receptors were taken from a female donor with ankylosing spondylitis or in good health (not recorded which). Both conserved end residues are part of each CDR3. A D gene is named only where the DNA matches it firmly. A row's size may be missing; if present it is once, few, many or a size class.

. | TRBD1 | TRBJ2-2 | TRBV5-1 | CASSLRQGVPLDTGELFF | TGCGCCAGCAGCTTGAGACAGGGGGTCCCTTTGGACACCGGGGAGCTGTTTTTT
many | . | TRBJ2-3 | TRBV7-9 | CASSFAGFTDTQYF | TGTGCCAGCAGCTTTGCGGGGTTCACAGATACGCAGTATTTT
many | . | TRBJ1-5 | TRBV20-1 | CSARGRSVWDQPQHF | TGCAGTGCTAGGGGGCGGAGTGTATGGGATCAGCCCCAGCATTTT
. | . | TRBJ1-1 | TRBV7-9 | CASSLAGMRLNTEAFF | TGTGCCAGCAGCTTAGCAGGGATGAGATTGAACACTGAAGCTTTCTTT
many | TRBD1 | TRBJ2-7 | TRBV9 | CASRGQTYEQYF | TGTGCCAGCAGGGGACAGACCTACGAGCAGTACTTC
. | TRBD2 | TRBJ2-5 | TRBV13 | CASSPSPVGTSGRARETQYF | TGTGCCAGCAGCCCCTCGCCCGTTGGGACTAGCGGGAGGGCCAGAGAGACCCAGTACTTC
many | TRBD1 | TRBJ2-5 | TRBV25-1 | CASSATGGRRETQYF | TGTGCCAGCAGTGCCACAGGGGGAAGAAGGGAGACCCAGTACTTC
few | TRBD1 | TRBJ2-2 | TRBV7-9 | CASSRTGVTGELFF | TGTGCCAGCAGCCGAACAGGGGTCACCGGGGAGCTGTTTTTT
. | . | TRBJ2-6 | TRBV10-2 | CASRIVGDRGGANVLTF | TGCGCCAGCAGGATAGTGGGCGATAGGGGTGGGGCCAACGTCCTGACTTTC
. | TRBD2 | TRBJ2-1 | TRBV20-1 | CSARMMLAGDLNEQFF | TGCAGTGCTAGGATGATGCTAGCGGGAGACCTTAATGAGCAGTTCTTC
many | . | TRBJ1-3 | TRBV12-3/TRBV12-4 | CASSPVMGGNTIYF | TGTGCCAGCAGCCCCGTCATGGGTGGAAACACCATATATTTT
. | . | TRBJ2-2 | TRBV30 | CAWSGSNTGELFF | TGTGCCTGGAGTGGATCGAACACCGGGGAGCTGTTTTTT
many | . | TRBJ1-2 | TRBV20-1 | CSARDRGRSANYGYTF | TGCAGTGCTAGAGATCGGGGACGGTCAGCTAACTATGGCTACACCTTC
. | TRBD2 | TRBJ2-5 | TRBV4-1 | CASSHAGLAGRETQYF | TGCGCCAGCAGCCACGCGGGACTAGCGGGACGGGAGACCCAGTACTTC
. | . | TRBJ2-1 | TRBV29-1 | CSVDGPGHNEQFF | TGCAGCGTTGACGGGCCCGGCCACAATGAGCAGTTCTTC
many | . | TRBJ1-1 | TRBV4-1 | CASSQGPYTEAFF | TGCGCCAGCAGCCAAGGGCCCTACACTGAAGCTTTCTTT
many | . | TRBJ1-2 | TRBV5-6 | CASSLKQVVLYGYTF | TGTGCCAGCAGCTTGAAGCAGGTAGTGCTCTATGGCTACACCTTC
many | TRBD2 | TRBJ2-7 | TRBV6-5 | CASSSSPGLAGAEQYF | TGTGCCAGCAGTTCCTCACCAGGACTAGCGGGAGCAGAGCAGTACTTC
many | TRBD1 | TRBJ1-4 | TRBV19 | CASSRPGQANEKLFF | TGTGCCAGTAGTCGCCCGGGACAGGCTAATGAAAAACTGTTTTTT
few | . | TRBJ2-1 | TRBV7-9 | CASSLARPPNEQFF | TGTGCCAGCAGCTTAGCCCGTCCGCCCAATGAGCAGTTCTTC
many | . | TRBJ2-3 | TRBV20-1 | CSANSYSGEVGDTQYF | TGCAGTGCTAACTCATATTCAGGGGAGGTTGGAGATACGCAGTATTTT
many | . | TRBJ1-1 | TRBV6-1 | CASIPAGRATEAFF | TGTGCCAGCATCCCCGCAGGAAGGGCCACTGAAGCTTTCTTT
many | . | TRBJ1-1 | TRBV20-1 | CSASTPMNTEAFF | TGCAGTGCTAGTACGCCTATGAACACTGAAGCTTTCTTT
many | TRBD2 | TRBJ2-1 | TRBV20-1 | CSARDHGLAGRDEQFF | TGCAGTGCTAGAGATCATGGACTAGCGGGAAGGGATGAGCAGTTCTTC
. | . | TRBJ2-6 | TRBV18 | CASSPRGDVLTF | TGTGCCAGCTCACCAAGAGGGGACGTCCTGACTTTC
many | . | TRBJ1-5 | TRBV20-1 | CSARDPGGDQPQHF | TGCAGTGCTAGAGATCCTGGGGGGGATCAGCCCCAGCATTTT
many | . | TRBJ2-3 | TRBV11-2 | CASSLDGSSSTDTQYF | TGTGCCAGCAGCTTAGACGGGAGTTCTAGCACAGATACGCAGTATTTT
many | TRBD1 | TRBJ1-1 | TRBV5-1 | CASSRGVPLNTEAFF | TGCGCCAGTTCCAGGGGGGTGCCTTTGAACACTGAAGCTTTCTTT
. | TRBD2 | TRBJ2-1 | TRBV5-4 | CASSWGGKRGTQFF | TGTGCCAGCAGTTGGGGGGGCAAGCGGGGGACCCAGTTCTTC
many | TRBD2 | TRBJ2-3 | TRBV4-3 | CASSRAGGARDTQYF | TGCGCCAGCAGCCGGGCGGGGGGGGCGAGAGATACGCAGTATTTT
many | . | TRBJ1-4 | TRBV10-2 | CASSETRNSEKLFF | TGCGCCAGCAGTGAGACCCGTAATTCTGAAAAACTGTTTTTT